What follows is one T cell receptor beta chain and its context. Antigen specificity is unknown. The data belong to a study of Ad26.COV2.S vaccination and SARS-CoV-2 variants. V shed 2 bases and J shed 3 bases, with 12 bases lying between them. This CDR3 is 15 amino acids long. The germline V gene has CDR1 MNHEY and CDR2 SMNVEV (reference sequence). TCRdb's table, derived via immunoSEQ multiplex PCR, lists solely in-frame clones and lacks some. The sample lists about 350,000 clones, about 86% occurring once. Findings of the study overall: Whether participants received vaccine or placebo, their non-spike TCR breadth was similar.

Noted treatment: about 20 received Ad26.COV2.S at low or high dose, single or two shots; about 5 received placebo; per-sample allocation not given. Samples analyzed were those drawn on day 63 after the first vaccine or placebo injection. This receptor was identified in a person between 18 and 65 years old who received the Ad26.COV2.S COVID-19 vaccine or a placebo. The gene calls are TRBV27 and TRBJ2-3; the D gene is possibly TRBD2 (7 bases). The sequenced sample was peripheral blood, obtained in a trial of Ad26.COV2.S vaccine versus placebo. The CDR3 nucleotides are TGTGCCAGCAGTTTAGGCAGGGGAGGGACAGATACGCAGTATTTT. Its translation is CASSLGRGGTDTQYF.